The clone carrying this T cell receptor (beta chain) was seen at least ten times. Antigen specificity is unknown. One entry per CDR3 protein, called by TCRdb with MiXCR from the RACE reads. The table records some 53,000 distinct CDR3 sequences, roughly 9.6% of them present only once. The data originate from a study of human T cells and chemical hapten exposure. Study-level background: The sensitizer, 2% DPC, was used on around 2 cm by around 2 cm of upper inner arm skin.

Study results and limitations: Compared with pre-sensitization or healthy control sets, expanded TCRs clustered more.

The time point here: patch test 1, 2 weeks after DPC sensitization. Treatment described: therapeutic diphenylcyclopropenone sensitization with weekly scalp DPC. The starting material, unfractionated whole blood, was used for total RNA extraction. The study enrolled 18 to 70-year-old alopecia patients suitable for DPC. This specimen consisted of whole blood, obtained in connection with sensitization to the hapten diphenylcyclopropenone (DPC). This TCR came from a woman aged 35 to 49 with alopecia areata. Some clones in this sample may be carry-over from other donors' samples.

As DNA, the CDR3 is TGTGCCAGCAGCCGATTGAGGCGGGGGGCCAGGGGCGATGAGCAGTTCTTC. This translates into CASSRLRRGARGDEQFF. The rearrangement joins TRBV6-6 to TRBJ2-1; 8 bases align to TRBD2. V shed 6 bases and J 8 bases; nucleotides not matched to a gene: 18. Per germline, CDR1 MNHNY and CDR2 SVGAGI (reference sequence). CDR3 length: 17 amino acids.